The 26 T cell receptor beta chains below come from one sample, sequenced in a study of cytomegalovirus exposure and HLA in healthy donors listed by TCRdb under 2017. The library was built by means of the immunoSEQ multiplex PCR assay. TCRdb holds this immuneACCESS table with in-frame rearrangements only. Some clones are missing; in checked studies, unresolved V genes explain under half, and the rest has no known cause. This sample is represented by 45,000 to 65,000 clones; 93% of them were singletons. The ten largest clones represent around 1.7% of the sample. Input material: PBMCs. The receptors shown here come from a young woman in good health and CMV-seropositive.

DNA for the CDR3: TGTGCCAGCAGTCCGCCGGACAGGGGAGGTACGCAGTATTTT. Translation: CASSPPDRGGTQYF. The chain couples TRBV27 to TRBJ2-3; 9 positions match TRBD1. Trimming took 5 bases from V and 8 from J; bases not matched to a gene: 8. This CDR3 region has 14 residues. Germline assignment: CDR1 MNHEY and CDR2 SMNVEV (reference sequence).

V is TRBV9 and J is TRBJ1-2, with 11 bases matching TRBD1. Germline loops: CDR1 SGDLS, CDR2 YYNGEE. CDR3 length: 15 amino acids. The trim removed 3 bases at V and 5 bases at J, leaving 6 bases unmatched. The CDR3 is CASSDPGTGGYGYTF. The DNA of the CDR3 is TGTGCCAGCAGCGACCCCGGGACAGGGGGATATGGCTACACCTTC.

This clone has a single count. V usage is TRBV7-6 and J usage is TRBJ2-1; 12 bases agree with TRBD2. Germline V gene sequence: CDR1 SGHVS, CDR2 FNYEAQ. J gave up 9 bases and V 1 base, and 7 bases lay outside the gene matches. The CDR3 is made up of 16 amino acids. CDR3 nucleotides: TGTGCCAGCAGCTTAGGGCTAGCGGGGGGGCAAGTTGAGCAGTTCTTC. Translation gives CASSLGLAGGQVEQFF. Together with reference TRBV7-6 and TRBJ2-1, the CDR3 gives the full variable domain: GAGVSQSPRYKVTKRGQDVALRCDPISGHVSLYWYRQALGQGPEFLTYFNYEAQQDKSGLPNDRFSAERPEGSISTLTIQRTEQRDSAMYRCASSLGLAGGQVEQFFGPGTRLTVL.

The chain employs TRBV7-8 and TRBJ2-7, with D uncertain. The CDR3 runs 12 residues. V shed 4 bases and J shed 4 bases, with 8 bases lying between them. The germline gives CDR1 SGHVS, CDR2 FQNEAQ. CDR3 sequence reads: CASSSVKYEQYF. The DNA of the CDR3 is TGTGCCAGCAGCTCAGTGAAATACGAGCAGTACTTC. Full variable domain (rest looked up from reference TRBV7-8 and TRBJ2-7): GAGVSQSPRYKVAKRGQDVALRCDPISGHVSLFWYQQALGQGPEFLTYFQNEAQLDKSGLPSDRFFAERPEGSVSTLKIQRTQQEDSAVYLCASSSVKYEQYFGPGTRLTVT.

The chain links TRBV9 to TRBJ2-2; TRBD1 matches at 8 bases. After removal of 4 bases from V and 2 bases from J, the junction contained 4 bases not matched to a gene. CDR1 SGDLS and CDR2 YYNGEE come from the germline V gene. The CDR3 has 15 residues. The DNA of the CDR3 is TGTGCCAGCAGCCCGACAGGGGTTAACACCGGGGAGCTGTTTTTT. Translation gives CASSPTGVNTGELFF.

This chain connects TRBV9 to TRBJ2-7; TRBD2 is a possible D gene (6 bases). CDR1 and CDR2 (germline): SGDLS, YYNGEE. CDR3 length: 14 residues. The ends were cut back, 0 bases at V and 2 bases at J, with 9 bases in the middle. CDR3 nucleotides: TGTGCCAGCAGCGTAGCGGGGGATACCTACGAGCAGTACTTC. Its translation is CASSVAGDTYEQYF.

The V gene is TRBV2, the J gene TRBJ1-2; a possible D gene is TRBD1 (5 bases). CDR1 SNHLY and CDR2 FYNNEI come from the germline V gene. The V gene lost 4 bases and the J gene lost 10 bases, with 16 bases spanning the gap. The CDR3 runs to 13 residues. CDR3 amino acids: CASSGGRGIVYTF. In DNA, the CDR3 is TGTGCCAGCAGTGGGGGAAGGGGAATAGTCTACACCTTC.

This chain links TRBV7-9 with TRBJ2-2, with 10 bases that match TRBD2. The germline gives CDR1 SEHNR, CDR2 FQNEAQ (reference sequence). The J segment lost 7 bases and the V segment lost 4 bases, leaving 6 bases of the junction unmatched. The CDR3 runs to 15 residues. The CDR3 nucleotides read TGTGCCAGCAGCTCGACTAGCGGGTCTCTCGGGGAGCTGTTTTTT. Its translation is CASSSTSGSLGELFF.

The J gene is TRBJ1-3, the V gene TRBV7-2; maybe TRBD1 (5 bases). Per germline, CDR1 SGHTA and CDR2 FQGNSA. The CDR3 loop spans 14 amino acids. Trimming shortened V by 3 bases and J by 4 bases, and 10 bases separated the two germline ends. CDR3 nucleotides: TGTGCCAGCAGCTTTGCAGGGTTGGGAAACACCATATATTTT. Protein: CASSFAGLGNTIYF.

The gene calls are TRBV7-9 and TRBJ2-1; TRBD2 agrees at 10 bases. The ends lost 7 bases at V and 4 bases at J; junction bases unmatched: 4. The length of the CDR3 is 14 residues. CDR1 SEHNR and CDR2 FQNEAQ come from the germline V gene (reference sequence). The CDR3 DNA follows: TGTGCCAGCATCGGACTAGCGGAGTACAATGAGCAGTTCTTC. Translated, it gives CASIGLAEYNEQFF.

V and J are TRBV7-9 and TRBJ1-1; tentative D call: TRBD1 (6 bases). Trimming shortened V by 4 bases and J by 6 bases, and 21 bases separated the two germline ends. The germline gives CDR1 SEHNR, CDR2 FQNEAQ (reference sequence). The CDR3 covers 16 residues. Written as DNA, the CDR3 is TGTGCCAGCAGCTCCTCCAGGGCGGGGGCCTCGCCTGAAGCTTTCTTT. Protein product: CASSSSRAGASPEAFF.

J is TRBJ2-1 and V is TRBV11-3; maybe TRBD2 (5 bases). The CDR3 has 15 residues. The V gene's germline CDR1 is SGHNT and CDR2 YENEEA. Trimming stripped 3 bases from V and 1 base from J, with 10 bases between. CDR3 amino acids: CASSFSSRSYNEQFF. The CDR3 DNA reads TGTGCCAGCAGCTTTTCTAGCAGGTCCTACAATGAGCAGTTCTTC.

The chain combines TRBV30 with TRBJ1-6; D is perhaps TRBD1 (5 bases). The CDR3 spans 17 residues. The ends were cut back, 2 bases at V and 4 bases at J, with 18 bases in the middle. Germline V gene data show CDR1 as GTSNPN and CDR2 as SVGIG (reference sequence). Here the CDR3 reads CAWSPWGGTRYNSPLHF. CDR3 in DNA: TGTGCCTGGAGTCCCTGGGGGGGTACGCGGTATAATTCACCCCTCCACTTT.

The chain links TRBV4-1 to TRBJ2-2, with a weak D call TRBD2 (5 bases). Deletions cut 3 bases from V and 5 bases from J, with 7 bases between. The CDR3 is 13 residues long. In germline, CDR1 is MGHRA, CDR2 YSYEKL. CDR3 nucleotide sequence: TGCGCCAGCAGCCATCGAGGGACCGGGGAGCTGTTTTTT. Translation gives CASSHRGTGELFF.

This clone occurred a few times. The chain is built from TRBV11-3 and TRBJ2-5, with TRBD1 as a possible D gene (6 bases). The germline V gene encodes CDR1 SGHNT and CDR2 YENEEA. This CDR3 is built from 15 residues. Trimming took 5 bases from V and 3 from J, leaving 16 bases between them. Written as DNA, the CDR3 is TGTGCCAGCAGCCCCAGGGACAAACCAAAAGAGACCCAGTACTTC. Its translation: CASSPRDKPKETQYF.

This clone came up a few times. The rearrangement links TRBV6-4 to TRBJ2-3; 7 nucleotides agree with TRBD2. The ends lost 4 bases at V and 2 bases at J; junction bases unmatched: 3. The CDR3 has 14 amino acids. CDR1 is MRHNA and CDR2 is SNTAGT in the germline V gene. DNA of the CDR3: TGTGCCAGCAGTGGGGGGGGACCCACAGATACGCAGTATTTT. Translating it yields CASSGGGPTDTQYF.

The rearrangement uses TRBV19 and TRBJ1-6; D not resolved. CDR3 length: 16 residues. Trimming left V 0 bases short and J 4 bases short, with 10 bases between. The germline gives CDR1 LNHDA, CDR2 SQIVND (reference sequence). The CDR3 region has the DNA TGTGCCAGTAGTATAGAGGCGACGACTTATAATTCACCCCTCCACTTT. Translating it yields CASSIEATTYNSPLHF.

The chain employs TRBV29-1 and TRBJ2-3, with 10 bases matching TRBD1. Germline CDR1 SQVTM, CDR2 ANQGSEA. V dropped 5 bases and J dropped 4; count of bases not matched to a gene: 3. The CDR3 extends over 13 amino acids. The CDR3: CSVWGQGPDTQYF. The CDR3 coding sequence is TGCAGCGTTTGGGGACAGGGGCCAGATACGCAGTATTTT.

The chain links TRBV7-3 to TRBJ2-1, with 7 bases fitting TRBD1. Germline V gene sequence: CDR1 SGHTA, CDR2 FQGTGA. There are 19 residues in the CDR3. The V segment lost 0 bases and the J segment 0 bases; nucleotides outside the gene matches: 11. The CDR3 here is CASSLTGTEPPASYNEQFF. The DNA for the CDR3 is TGTGCCAGCAGCTTAACGGGGACAGAGCCGCCGGCCTCCTACAATGAGCAGTTCTTC.

This chain uses TRBV7-2 with TRBJ2-6; TRBD2 is a possible D gene (5 bases). The CDR3 runs 18 residues. Germline values: CDR1 SGHTA, CDR2 FQGNSA. Deletions cut 5 bases from V and 0 bases from J, with 17 bases between. The CDR3 reads CASSESGVLSSGANVLTF. The CDR3 nucleotides are TGTGCCAGCAGCGAGTCCGGGGTTCTAAGCTCTGGGGCCAACGTCCTGACTTTC.

This chain links TRBV27 with TRBJ2-6, with TRBD1 matching 9 bases. The CDR3 length is 16 residues. V was pared by 6 bases and J by 1 base, with 4 bases of the junction left unmatched. Germline loops: CDR1 MNHEY, CDR2 SMNVEV (reference sequence). The CDR3 DNA sequence: TGTGCCAGCAGGGACAGGGGAGGGTCTGGGGCCAACGTCCTGACTTTC. Translated, it gives CASRDRGGSGANVLTF.

V usage is TRBV4-1 and J usage is TRBJ2-7, with TRBD1 matching over 7 bases. V gave up 5 bases and J gave up 0 bases; unmatched junction bases: 10. Germline lookup yields CDR1 MGHRA and CDR2 YSYEKL. The CDR3 is made up of 16 amino acids. The CDR3 bases are TGCGCCAGCAGCGAAACCGGGACAGCGAGCTCCTACGAGCAGTACTTC. This translates into CASSETGTASSYEQYF.

V and J are TRBV11-2 and TRBJ2-1, with 13 positions matching TRBD2. The CDR3 is 14 amino acids. Germline V gives CDR1 SGHAT, CDR2 FQNNGV. V dropped 6 bases and J dropped 10; count of bases not matched to a gene: 6. As DNA, the CDR3 is TGTGCCAGCAGTAAGACTAGCGGGGGGCAAGAGCAGTTCTTC. This codes for CASSKTSGGQEQFF.

The V and J genes are TRBV7-9 and TRBJ2-7, with 10 nucleotides matching TRBD2. This CDR3 contains 15 residues. Germline CDR1 is SEHNR and CDR2 is FQNEAQ (reference sequence). J lost 3 bases, V lost 1 base, and 3 bases had no gene match. The CDR3 region is CASSLEASGGYEQYF. The CDR3 DNA sequence: TGTGCCAGCAGCTTAGAAGCTAGCGGGGGCTACGAGCAGTACTTC.

This clone was recorded a few times. The J gene is TRBJ2-5, the V gene TRBV5-4; TRBD2 is a possible D gene (6 bases). CDR3 length: 16 amino acids. V was pared by 0 bases and J by 3 bases, with 15 bases between. The germline V gene has CDR1 SGHNT and CDR2 YYREEE (reference sequence). The CDR3, as DNA: TGTGCCAGCAGCTTGGGGCGCTGGGGCGGGGAAGAGACCCAGTACTTC. Its protein is CASSLGRWGGEETQYF.

The chain recombines TRBV2 with TRBJ1-1; weak D call: TRBD1 (6 bases). CDR1 and CDR2 (germline): SNHLY, FYNNEI. The CDR3 contains 13 residues. V dropped 10 bases and J dropped 5 bases, with 17 bases sitting between them. The CDR3 sequence: CATGTGSRTEAFF. CDR3 sequence (DNA): TGTGCCACCGGAACAGGGTCCAGAACTGAAGCTTTCTTT.